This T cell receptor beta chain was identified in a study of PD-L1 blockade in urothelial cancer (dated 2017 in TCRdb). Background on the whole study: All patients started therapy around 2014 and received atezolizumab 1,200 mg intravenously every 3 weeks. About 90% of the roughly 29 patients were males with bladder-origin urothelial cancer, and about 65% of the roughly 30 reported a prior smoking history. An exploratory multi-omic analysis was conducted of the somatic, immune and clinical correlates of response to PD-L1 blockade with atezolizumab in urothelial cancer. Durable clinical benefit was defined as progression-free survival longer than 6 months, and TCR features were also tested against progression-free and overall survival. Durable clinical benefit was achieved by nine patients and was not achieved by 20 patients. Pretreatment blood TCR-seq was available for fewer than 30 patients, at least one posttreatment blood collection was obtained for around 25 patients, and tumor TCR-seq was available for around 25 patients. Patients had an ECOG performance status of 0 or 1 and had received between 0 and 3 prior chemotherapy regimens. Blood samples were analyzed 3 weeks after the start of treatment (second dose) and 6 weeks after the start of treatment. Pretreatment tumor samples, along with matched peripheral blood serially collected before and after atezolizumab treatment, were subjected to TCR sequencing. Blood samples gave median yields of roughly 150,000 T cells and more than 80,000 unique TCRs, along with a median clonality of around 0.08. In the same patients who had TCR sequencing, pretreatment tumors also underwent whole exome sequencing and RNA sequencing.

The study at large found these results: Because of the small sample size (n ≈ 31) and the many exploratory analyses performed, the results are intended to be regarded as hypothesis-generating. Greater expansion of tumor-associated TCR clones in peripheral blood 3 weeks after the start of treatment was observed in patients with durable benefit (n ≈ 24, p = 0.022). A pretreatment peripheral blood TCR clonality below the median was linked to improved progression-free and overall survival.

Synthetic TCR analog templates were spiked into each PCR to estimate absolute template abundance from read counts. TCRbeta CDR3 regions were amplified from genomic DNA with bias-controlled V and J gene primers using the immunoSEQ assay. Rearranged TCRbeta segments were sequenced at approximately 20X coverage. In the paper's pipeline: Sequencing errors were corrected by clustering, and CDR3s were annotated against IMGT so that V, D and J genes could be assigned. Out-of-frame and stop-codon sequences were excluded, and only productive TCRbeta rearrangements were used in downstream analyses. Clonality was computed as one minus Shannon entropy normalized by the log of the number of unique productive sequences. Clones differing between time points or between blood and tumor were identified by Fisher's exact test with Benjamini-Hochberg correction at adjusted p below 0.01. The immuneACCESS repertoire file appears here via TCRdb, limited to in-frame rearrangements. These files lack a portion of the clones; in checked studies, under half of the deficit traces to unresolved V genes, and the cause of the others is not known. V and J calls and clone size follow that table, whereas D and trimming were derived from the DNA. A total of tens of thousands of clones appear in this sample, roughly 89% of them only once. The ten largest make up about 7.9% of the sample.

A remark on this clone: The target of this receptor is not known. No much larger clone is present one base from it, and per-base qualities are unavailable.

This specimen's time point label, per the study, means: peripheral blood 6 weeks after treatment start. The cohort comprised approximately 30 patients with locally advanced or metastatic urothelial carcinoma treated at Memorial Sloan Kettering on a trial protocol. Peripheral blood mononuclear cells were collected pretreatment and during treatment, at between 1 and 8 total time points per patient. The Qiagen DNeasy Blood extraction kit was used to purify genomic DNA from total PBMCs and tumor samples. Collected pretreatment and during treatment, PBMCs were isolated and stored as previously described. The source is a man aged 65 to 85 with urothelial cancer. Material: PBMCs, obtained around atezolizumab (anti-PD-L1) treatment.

CDR3 protein: CASSALSGRAPDEQFF. In nucleotide form, the sequence is TGTGCCAGCAGTGCACTTAGCGGGAGGGCCCCCGATGAGCAGTTCTTC. The chain is assembled from TRBV6-1 and TRBJ2-1; TRBD2 lines up with 11 middle nucleotides. Spanning cysteine to phenylalanine, the CDR3 consists of 16 amino acids. Left in the record is the CDR3 DNA by itself, 48 bases read in frame from the first base. CDR1 and CDR2 were assigned from the germline V gene as MNHNS and SASEGT. V has 4 bases trimmed and J has 8 bases trimmed; junction bases matching no gene number 10.